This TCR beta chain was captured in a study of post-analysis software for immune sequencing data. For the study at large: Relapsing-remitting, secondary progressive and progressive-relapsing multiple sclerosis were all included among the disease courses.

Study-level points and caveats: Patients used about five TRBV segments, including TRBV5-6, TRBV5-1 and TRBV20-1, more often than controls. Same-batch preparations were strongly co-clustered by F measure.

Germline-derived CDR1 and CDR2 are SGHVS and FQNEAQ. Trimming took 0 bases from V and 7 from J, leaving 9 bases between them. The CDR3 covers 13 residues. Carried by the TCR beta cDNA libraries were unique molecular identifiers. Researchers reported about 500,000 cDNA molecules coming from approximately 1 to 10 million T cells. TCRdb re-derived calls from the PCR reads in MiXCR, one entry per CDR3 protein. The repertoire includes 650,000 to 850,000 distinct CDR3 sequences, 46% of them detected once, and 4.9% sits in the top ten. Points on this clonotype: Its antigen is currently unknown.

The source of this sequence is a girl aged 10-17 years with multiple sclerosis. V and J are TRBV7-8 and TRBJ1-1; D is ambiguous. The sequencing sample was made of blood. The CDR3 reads CASSLALGGEAFF. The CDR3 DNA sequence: TGTGCCAGCAGCTTAGCCCTCGGTGGTGAAGCTTTCTTT. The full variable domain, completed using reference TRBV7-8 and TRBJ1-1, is GAGVSQSPRYKVAKRGQDVALRCDPISGHVSLFWYQQALGQGPEFLTYFQNEAQLDKSGLPSDRFFAERPEGSVSTLKIQRTQQEDSAVYLCASSLALGGEAFFGQGTRLTVV.